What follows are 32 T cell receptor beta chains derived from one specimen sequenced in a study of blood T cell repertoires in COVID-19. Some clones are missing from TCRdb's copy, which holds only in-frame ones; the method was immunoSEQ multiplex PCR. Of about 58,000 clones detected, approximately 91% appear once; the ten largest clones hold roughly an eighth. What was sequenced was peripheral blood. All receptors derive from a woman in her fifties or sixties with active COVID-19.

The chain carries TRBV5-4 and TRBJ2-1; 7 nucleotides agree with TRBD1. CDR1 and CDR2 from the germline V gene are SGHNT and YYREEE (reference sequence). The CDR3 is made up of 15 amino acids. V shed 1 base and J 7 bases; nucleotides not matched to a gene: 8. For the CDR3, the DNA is TGTGCCAGCAGCTTGACAGGGGTGGGGGCTAATGAGCAGTTCTTC. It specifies CASSLTGVGANEQFF.

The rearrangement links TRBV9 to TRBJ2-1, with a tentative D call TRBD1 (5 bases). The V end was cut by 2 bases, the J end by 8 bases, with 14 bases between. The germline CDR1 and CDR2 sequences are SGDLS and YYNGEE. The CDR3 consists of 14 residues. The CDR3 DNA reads TGTGCCAGCAGCGTCACAGCAGGGCAATATGAGCAGTTCTTC. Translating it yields CASSVTAGQYEQFF. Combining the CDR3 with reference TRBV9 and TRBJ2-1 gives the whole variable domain DSGVTQTPKHLITATGQRVTLRCSPRSGDLSVYWYQQSLDQGLQFLIQYYNGEERAKGNILERFSAQQFPDLHSELNLSSLELGDSALYFCASSVTAGQYEQFFGPGTRLTVL.

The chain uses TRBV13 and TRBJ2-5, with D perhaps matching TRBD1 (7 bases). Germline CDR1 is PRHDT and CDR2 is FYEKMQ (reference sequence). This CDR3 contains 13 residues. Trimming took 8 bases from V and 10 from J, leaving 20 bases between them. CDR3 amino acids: CASGRGVRGGQYF. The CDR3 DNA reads TGTGCCAGCGGCAGGGGGGTTCGGGGTGGCCAGTACTTC.

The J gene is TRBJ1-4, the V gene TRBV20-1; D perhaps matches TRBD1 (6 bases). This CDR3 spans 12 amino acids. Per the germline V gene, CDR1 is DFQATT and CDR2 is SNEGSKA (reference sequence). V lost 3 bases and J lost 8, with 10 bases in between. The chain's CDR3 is CSASRGGEKLFF. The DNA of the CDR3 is TGCAGTGCTAGTCGGGGGGGCGAAAAACTGTTTTTT.

The CDR3 spells CASSQAGIEREQYF. The CDR3 DNA sequence: TGCGCCAGCAGCCAAGCAGGGATTGAGAGAGAGCAGTACTTC. The rearrangement joins TRBV4-1 to TRBJ2-7; D is possibly TRBD1 (5 bases). The length of the CDR3 is 14 residues. CDR1 MGHRA and CDR2 YSYEKL come from the germline V gene. The V gene lost 1 base and the J gene lost 7 bases, with 14 bases spanning the gap.

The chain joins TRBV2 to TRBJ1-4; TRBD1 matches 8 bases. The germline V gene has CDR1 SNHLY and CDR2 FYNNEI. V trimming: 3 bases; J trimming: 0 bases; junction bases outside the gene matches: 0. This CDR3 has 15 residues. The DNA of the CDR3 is TGTGCCAGCAGTGAGACAGGGGCAACTAATGAAAAACTGTTTTTT. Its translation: CASSETGATNEKLFF.

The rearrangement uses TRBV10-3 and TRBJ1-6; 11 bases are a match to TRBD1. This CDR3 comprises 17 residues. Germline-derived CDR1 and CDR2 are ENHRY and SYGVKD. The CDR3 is CAKTFNGQGAVNSPLHF. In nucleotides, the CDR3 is TGTGCTAAAACCTTCAACGGACAGGGGGCGGTTAATTCACCCCTCCACTTT.

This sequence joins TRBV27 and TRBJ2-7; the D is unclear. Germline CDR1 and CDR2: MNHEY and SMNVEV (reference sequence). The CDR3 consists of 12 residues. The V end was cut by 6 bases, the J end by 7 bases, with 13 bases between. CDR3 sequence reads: CASRTLNGEQYF. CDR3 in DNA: TGTGCCAGCAGGACTTTGAACGGGGAGCAGTACTTC.

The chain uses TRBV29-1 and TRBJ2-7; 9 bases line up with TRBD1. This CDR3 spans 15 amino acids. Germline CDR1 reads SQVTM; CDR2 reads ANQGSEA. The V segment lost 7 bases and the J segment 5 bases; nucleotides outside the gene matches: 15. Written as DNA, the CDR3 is TGCAGCGCTTTACCCGGGGGACAGGGAAAGAACGAGCAGTACTTC. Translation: CSALPGGQGKNEQYF.

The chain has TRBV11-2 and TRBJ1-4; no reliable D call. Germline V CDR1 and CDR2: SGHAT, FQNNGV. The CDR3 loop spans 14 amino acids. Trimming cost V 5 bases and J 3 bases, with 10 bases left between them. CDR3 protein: CASSLALANEKLFF. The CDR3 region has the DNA TGTGCCAGCAGCCTTGCGTTGGCTAATGAAAAACTGTTTTTT.

Here the CDR3 reads CASSLGWRGEDTQYF. In DNA form, the CDR3 reads TGTGCCAGCAGTTTAGGGTGGCGGGGGGAAGATACGCAGTATTTT. The rearrangement uses TRBV27 and TRBJ2-3, with 8 bases aligning to TRBD2. The V gene end was trimmed by 2 bases and the J gene end by 5 bases; junction bases not matched to a gene: 6. CDR3 length: 15 amino acids. Germline V gene lookup returns CDR1 MNHEY and CDR2 SMNVEV (reference sequence).

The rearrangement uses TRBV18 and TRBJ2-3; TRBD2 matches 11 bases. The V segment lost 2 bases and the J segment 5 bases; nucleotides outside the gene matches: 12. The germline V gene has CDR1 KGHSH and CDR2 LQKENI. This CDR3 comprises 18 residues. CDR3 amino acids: CASSPLAGGPIQRDTQYF. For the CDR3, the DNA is TGTGCCAGCTCACCATTAGCGGGGGGGCCGATTCAAAGAGATACGCAGTATTTT.

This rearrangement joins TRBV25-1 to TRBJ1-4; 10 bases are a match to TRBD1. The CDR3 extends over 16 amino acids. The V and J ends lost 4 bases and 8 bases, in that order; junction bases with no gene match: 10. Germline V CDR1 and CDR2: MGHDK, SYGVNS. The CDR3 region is CASSGPGQGVREKLFF. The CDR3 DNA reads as TGTGCCAGCAGTGGGCCAGGACAGGGGGTTAGGGAAAAACTGTTTTTT.

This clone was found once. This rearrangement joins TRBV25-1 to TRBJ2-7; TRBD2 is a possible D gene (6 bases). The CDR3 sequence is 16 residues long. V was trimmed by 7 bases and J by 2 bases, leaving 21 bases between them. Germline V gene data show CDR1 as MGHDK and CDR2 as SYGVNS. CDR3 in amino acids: CASTSSWTGEAYEQYF. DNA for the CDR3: TGTGCCAGCACCTCATCTTGGACGGGGGAGGCCTACGAGCAGTACTTC.

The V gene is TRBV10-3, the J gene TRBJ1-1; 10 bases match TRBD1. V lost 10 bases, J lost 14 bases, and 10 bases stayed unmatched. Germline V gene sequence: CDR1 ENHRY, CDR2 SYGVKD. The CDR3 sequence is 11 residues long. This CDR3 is CATETGGEIFF. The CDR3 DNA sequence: TGTGCCACGGAGACAGGGGGCGAGATCTTCTTT.

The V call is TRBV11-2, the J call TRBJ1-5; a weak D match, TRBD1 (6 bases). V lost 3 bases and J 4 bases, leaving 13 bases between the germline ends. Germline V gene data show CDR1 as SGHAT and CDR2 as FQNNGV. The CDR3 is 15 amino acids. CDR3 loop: CASSLGGLGNQPQHF. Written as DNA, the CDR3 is TGTGCCAGCAGCTTGGGGGGGCTCGGGAATCAGCCCCAGCATTTT.

CDR3 sequence (DNA): TGTGCCAGAAGCCGCGGGGGGACGGGCTACGAGCAGTACTTC. It translates to CARSRGGTGYEQYF. The chain uses TRBV5-3 and TRBJ2-7; 8 nucleotides align to TRBD2. TRBV5-3 is an ORF, and what it does is uncertain. Trimming cost V 4 bases and J 3 bases; bases outside gene matches: 6. The CDR3 runs 14 residues.

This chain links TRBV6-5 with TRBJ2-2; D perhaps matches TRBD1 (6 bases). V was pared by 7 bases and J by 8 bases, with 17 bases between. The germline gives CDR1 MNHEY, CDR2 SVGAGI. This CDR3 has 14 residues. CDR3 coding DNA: TGTGCCAGCACCAGGACAGTTGAGTCAGGGGAGCTGTTTTTT. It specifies CASTRTVESGELFF.

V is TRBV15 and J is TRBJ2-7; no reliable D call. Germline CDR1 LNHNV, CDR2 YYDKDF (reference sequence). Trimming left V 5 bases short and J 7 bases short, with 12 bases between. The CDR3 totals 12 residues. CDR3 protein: CATSAQRREQYF. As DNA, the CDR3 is TGTGCCACCAGCGCCCAGAGGAGAGAGCAGTACTTC.

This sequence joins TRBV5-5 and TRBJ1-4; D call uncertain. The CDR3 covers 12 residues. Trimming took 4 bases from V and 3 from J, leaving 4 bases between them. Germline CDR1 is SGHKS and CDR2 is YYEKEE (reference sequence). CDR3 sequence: CASSLANEKLFF. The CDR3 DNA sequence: TGTGCCAGCAGCCTCGCTAATGAAAAACTGTTTTTT.

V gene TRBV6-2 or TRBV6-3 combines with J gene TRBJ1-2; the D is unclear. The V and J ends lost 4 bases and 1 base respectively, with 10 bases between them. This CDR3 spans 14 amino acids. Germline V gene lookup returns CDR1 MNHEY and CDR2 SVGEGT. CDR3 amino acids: CASSLAGINYGYTF. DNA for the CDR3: TGTGCCAGCAGTTTAGCTGGAATTAACTATGGCTACACCTTC.

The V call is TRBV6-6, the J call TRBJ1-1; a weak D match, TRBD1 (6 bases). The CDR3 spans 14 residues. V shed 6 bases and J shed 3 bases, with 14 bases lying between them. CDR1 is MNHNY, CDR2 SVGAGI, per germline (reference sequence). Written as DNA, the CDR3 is TGTGCCAGCAGCTTTCTCAGGGGTGACACTGAAGCTTTCTTT. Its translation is CASSFLRGDTEAFF.

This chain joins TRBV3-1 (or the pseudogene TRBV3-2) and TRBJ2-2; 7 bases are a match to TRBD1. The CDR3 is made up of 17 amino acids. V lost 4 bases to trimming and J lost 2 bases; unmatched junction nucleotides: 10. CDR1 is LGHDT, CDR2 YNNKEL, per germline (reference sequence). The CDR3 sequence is CASSLRTGVINTGELFF. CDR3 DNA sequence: TGTGCCAGCAGCCTCCGGACAGGCGTAATAAACACCGGGGAGCTGTTTTTT.

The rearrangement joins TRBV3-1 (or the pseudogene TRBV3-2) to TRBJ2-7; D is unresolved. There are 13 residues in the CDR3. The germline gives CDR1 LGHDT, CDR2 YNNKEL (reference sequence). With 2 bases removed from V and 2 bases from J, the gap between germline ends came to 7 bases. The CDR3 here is CASSQPGTYEQYF. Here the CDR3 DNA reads TGTGCCAGCAGCCAACCAGGAACCTACGAGCAGTACTTC.

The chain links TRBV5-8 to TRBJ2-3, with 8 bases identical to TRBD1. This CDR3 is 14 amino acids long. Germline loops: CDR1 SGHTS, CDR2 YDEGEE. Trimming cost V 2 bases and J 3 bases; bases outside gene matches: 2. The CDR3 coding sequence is TGTGCCAGCAGCTTACAGGGGGGAACAGATACGCAGTATTTT. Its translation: CASSLQGGTDTQYF.

Here the CDR3 reads CASSLRQGQRETQYF. In DNA, the CDR3 is TGTGCCAGCAGCTTGCGACAGGGGCAGAGGGAGACCCAGTACTTC. This chain joins TRBV5-4 and TRBJ2-5; 8 positions match TRBD1. The V segment lost 1 base and the J segment 5 bases; nucleotides outside the gene matches: 7. Germline CDR1 and CDR2: SGHNT and YYREEE (reference sequence). CDR3 length: 15 residues.

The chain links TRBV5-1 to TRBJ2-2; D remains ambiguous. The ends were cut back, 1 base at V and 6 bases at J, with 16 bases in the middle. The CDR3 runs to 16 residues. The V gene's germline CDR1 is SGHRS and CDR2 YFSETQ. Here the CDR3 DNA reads TGCGCCAGCAGCTTGAGCTTCTTTCGGAGCGCCGGGGAGCTGTTTTTT. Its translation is CASSLSFFRSAGELFF.

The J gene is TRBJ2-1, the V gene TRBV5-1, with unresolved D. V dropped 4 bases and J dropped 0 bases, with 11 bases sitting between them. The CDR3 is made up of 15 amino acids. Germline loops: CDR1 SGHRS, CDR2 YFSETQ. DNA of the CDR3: TGCGCCAGCAGCCCGTACTTAACCTCCTACAATGAGCAGTTCTTC. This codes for CASSPYLTSYNEQFF.

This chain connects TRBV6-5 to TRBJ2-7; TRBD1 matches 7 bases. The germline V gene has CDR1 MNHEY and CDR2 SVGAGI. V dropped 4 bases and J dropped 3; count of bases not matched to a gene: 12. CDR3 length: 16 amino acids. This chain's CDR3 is CASSSVWRQGDYEQYF. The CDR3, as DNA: TGTGCCAGCAGTTCTGTCTGGAGACAGGGCGACTACGAGCAGTACTTC.

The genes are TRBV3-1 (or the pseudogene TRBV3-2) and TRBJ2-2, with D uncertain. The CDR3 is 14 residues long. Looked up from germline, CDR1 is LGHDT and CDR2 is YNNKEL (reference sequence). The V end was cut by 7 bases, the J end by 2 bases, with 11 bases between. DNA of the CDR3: TGTGCCAGCATAGATGGGCGAAACACCGGGGAGCTGTTTTTT. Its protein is CASIDGRNTGELFF.

The CDR3 DNA is TGTGCCAGCAGCTTGGGGCTAGCGGGGGGCCCTCGGGAGCAGTACTTC. It translates to CASSLGLAGGPREQYF. V gene TRBV5-4 combines with J gene TRBJ2-7, with 11 positions matching TRBD2. CDR3 length: 16 residues. After removal of 0 bases from V and 7 bases from J, the junction contained 9 bases not matched to a gene. Germline CDR1 is SGHNT and CDR2 is YYREEE (reference sequence).

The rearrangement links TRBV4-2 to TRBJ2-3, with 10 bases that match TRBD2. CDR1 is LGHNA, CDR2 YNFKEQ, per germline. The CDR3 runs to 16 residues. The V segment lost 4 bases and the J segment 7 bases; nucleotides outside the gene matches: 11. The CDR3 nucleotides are TGTGCCAGCAGCCCGAGCGGGGGGGCCATGTCGAATACGCAGTATTTT. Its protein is CASSPSGGAMSNTQYF.